This TCR beta chain was identified in a study of shared clonotypes between healthy human individuals. Study-wide points: In general, naive subsets displayed greater estimated richness than memory subsets did.

As for this clone: Its specificity is not known.

Each subset's genomic DNA was shared equally among a number of immunoSEQ plates. As handled by the study authors: For the immunoSEQ data, sequences were junction-only without quality scores, so filtering differed. Method: immunoSEQ multiplex PCR; TCRdb's copy keeps in-frame clones and lacks some. V and J calls and clone size are as listed in that table; D and trimming were resolved from the DNA. Of 2 million to 2.5 million clones in the sample, approximately 93% were seen once. The junction had 5 bases not matched to a gene; V was cut back by 0 bases and J by 5 bases. The germline V gene has CDR1 MNHEY and CDR2 SVGAGI. The CDR3 covers 15 residues.

The clonotype was recovered from a young man in good health. Some clones in this sample may be carry-over from other donors' samples. This chain joins TRBV6-5 and TRBJ2-7, with TRBD1 matching over 9 bases. Sample: naive CD4+ T cells from PBMCs. Subset in this sample: CD45RA+ positively selected. CDR3 loop: CASSYSMTGGNEQYF. As DNA, the CDR3 is TGTGCCAGCAGTTACTCGATGACAGGGGGAAACGAGCAGTACTTC.